The next 25 T cell receptor beta chains were all read from a single sample in a study of cytomegalovirus exposure and HLA in healthy donors. The PCR was carried out with 60 Vbeta primers and 13 Jbeta primers. TCRdb's copy holds only in-frame clones and misses some; the assay was immunoSEQ multiplex PCR. The sample holds some 110,000 clones, roughly 68% seen once. Material: PBMCs. The receptor set was obtained from a woman aged 25-40 years in good health and CMV-seronegative.

V usage is TRBV30 and J usage is TRBJ2-2; D gene uncertain. The germline V gene has CDR1 GTSNPN and CDR2 SVGIG (reference sequence). The CDR3 covers 14 residues. Trimming shortened V by 0 bases and J by 3 bases, and 8 bases separated the two germline ends. CDR3 amino acids: CAWSVVHHTGELFF. CDR3 nucleotide sequence: TGTGCCTGGAGTGTAGTACACCACACCGGGGAGCTGTTTTTT. Based on the CDR3 plus reference TRBV30 and TRBJ2-2, the full variable domain is SQTIHQWPATLVQPVGSPLSLECTVEGTSNPNLYWYRQAAGRGLQLLFYSVGIGQISSEVPQNLSASRPQDRQFILSSKKLLLSDSGFYLCAWSVVHHTGELFFGEGSRLTVL.

CDR3 bases: TGCAGCGTTGAGGGTGAGGCGGGACCCAACTATGGCTACACCTTC. Encoded protein: CSVEGEAGPNYGYTF. The J gene is TRBJ1-2, the V gene TRBV29-1; D might be TRBD1 (5 bases). This CDR3 has 15 residues. V lost 3 bases to trimming and J lost 2 bases, with 16 bases between them. Germline V gene sequence: CDR1 SQVTM, CDR2 ANQGSEA.

V is TRBV6-1 and J is TRBJ1-6; TRBD1 matches 10 bases. Per germline, CDR1 MNHNS and CDR2 SASEGT. V shed 8 bases, J shed 14 bases, and the junction held 9 bases outside the gene matches. The CDR3 length is 13 residues. Here the CDR3 reads CASDLDRGATLHF. The CDR3, as DNA: TGTGCCAGCGACCTGGACAGGGGGGCGACCCTCCACTTT.

In its sample, this clone was seen a few times. J is TRBJ1-2 and V is TRBV4-3; tentative D call: TRBD1 (5 bases). Per the germline V gene, CDR1 is LGHNA and CDR2 is YSLEER. Deletions cut 1 base from V and 8 bases from J, with 17 bases between. The CDR3 spans 15 residues. The CDR3 sequence is CASSQGTSGKYGYTF. DNA for the CDR3: TGCGCCAGCAGCCAAGGAACTTCAGGGAAGTACGGCTACACCTTC.

The V and J genes are TRBV27 and TRBJ2-7, with 11 bases aligning to TRBD2. Germline CDR1 is MNHEY and CDR2 is SMNVEV (reference sequence). Trimming removed 7 bases from V and 0 bases from J; junction bases left unmatched: 11. This CDR3 is built from 17 residues. The CDR3 here is CASTPFLAGGSSYEQYF. CDR3 bases: TGTGCCAGCACCCCCTTCCTAGCGGGAGGCTCCTCCTACGAGCAGTACTTC.

J is TRBJ2-7 and V is TRBV6-1; maybe TRBD2 (7 bases). Germline CDR1 reads MNHNS; CDR2 reads SASEGT. This CDR3 comprises 15 residues. Trimming removed 6 bases from V and 1 base from J, with 16 bases in between. The DNA of the CDR3 is TGTGCCAGCAGCACCATGGCGGGGGCGTCCTACGAGCAGTACTTC. Residues: CASSTMAGASYEQYF.

The gene calls are TRBV25-1 and TRBJ2-1; 7 bases agree with TRBD1. CDR1 and CDR2 (germline): MGHDK, SYGVNS. CDR3 length: 14 residues. With 5 bases clipped from V and 9 bases from J, the junction kept 10 bases outside the gene matches. CDR3 nucleotides: TGTGCCAGCAGTCCCCCGGGACAGTCTTCTGAGCAGTTCTTC. This sequence encodes CASSPPGQSSEQFF.

The V and J genes are TRBV5-6 and TRBJ2-1, with 12 nucleotides matching TRBD1. This CDR3 contains 15 residues. V lost 4 bases to trimming and J lost 6 bases; unmatched junction nucleotides: 5. Germline values: CDR1 SGHDT, CDR2 YYEEEE. DNA of the CDR3: TGTGCCAGCAGCCGCGGGACAGGGGGCTTCAATGAGCAGTTCTTC. This sequence encodes CASSRGTGGFNEQFF.

The V call is TRBV7-8, the J call TRBJ2-6; TRBD1 matches at 9 bases. The germline V gene has CDR1 SGHVS and CDR2 FQNEAQ. With V trimmed by 6 bases and J by 0 bases, 9 bases remained unmatched. The CDR3 is 18 amino acids. Here the CDR3 DNA reads TGTGCCAGCAGTAGCGGACAGGGGCTTTTCTCTGGGGCCAACGTCCTGACTTTC. This gives the protein CASSSGQGLFSGANVLTF.

Details on this clone: The same CDR3 is also encoded by other DNA sequences in this sample. V and J are TRBV30 and TRBJ1-2, with 7 bases matching TRBD1. This CDR3 contains 12 residues. Germline CDR1 is GTSNPN and CDR2 is SVGIG (reference sequence). With V trimmed by 0 bases and J by 8 bases, 3 bases remained unmatched. The CDR3 is CAWSVTGVGYTF. The CDR3 DNA sequence: TGTGCCTGGAGTGTAACAGGGGTCGGCTACACCTTC.

This chain uses TRBV11-3 with TRBJ2-7; 9 bases line up with TRBD1. The V segment lost 3 bases and the J segment 6 bases; nucleotides outside the gene matches: 6. The germline V gene encodes CDR1 SGHNT and CDR2 YENEEA. The CDR3 length is 14 residues. The CDR3 DNA is TGTGCCAGCAGCTTGGGACAGGGTCCAGCCGAGCAGTACTTC. Encoded protein: CASSLGQGPAEQYF.

This clone appeared a single time. This chain joins TRBV15 and TRBJ2-7; unclear D gene. The germline V and J ends were trimmed by 0 bases and 6 bases, with 9 bases remaining between them. This CDR3 is 13 amino acids long. Germline CDR1 reads LNHNV; CDR2 reads YYDKDF (reference sequence). In DNA form, the CDR3 reads TGTGCCACCAGCAGAGATCTCGGTAGCGAGCAGTACTTC. Residues: CATSRDLGSEQYF. The variable domain in full, completed from reference TRBV15 and TRBJ2-7, reads DAMVIQNPRYQVTQFGKPVTLSCSQTLNHNVMYWYQQKSSQAPKLLFHYYDKDFNNEADTPDNFQSRRPNTSFCFLDIRSPGLGDTAMYLCATSRDLGSEQYFGPGTRLTVT.

V is TRBV7-9 and J is TRBJ2-3; 9 bases fit TRBD2. Germline CDR1 reads SEHNR; CDR2 reads FQNEAQ (reference sequence). J was trimmed by 5 bases and V by 0 bases; bases with no gene match: 3. The CDR3 runs to 15 residues. Here the CDR3 reads CASSLAVSGGDTQYF. The CDR3 DNA is TGTGCCAGCAGCTTAGCGGTTAGCGGGGGAGATACGCAGTATTTT.

The chain recombines TRBV7-9 with TRBJ1-1; D unclear. V shed 2 bases and J shed 1 base, with 8 bases lying between them. The CDR3 runs to 14 residues. The V gene's germline CDR1 is SEHNR and CDR2 FQNEAQ (reference sequence). The CDR3, as DNA: TGTGCCAGCAGCTTAACCGGGTCGAACACTGAAGCTTTCTTT. Amino acids: CASSLTGSNTEAFF.

The rearrangement links TRBV12-5 to TRBJ2-3; TRBD1 matches at 7 bases. Trimming took 6 bases from V and 0 from J; bases not matched to a gene: 3. There are 14 residues in the CDR3. Germline V lookup: CDR1 LGHNT, CDR2 FRNRAP. The CDR3 DNA reads as TGTGCTAGTGGCGGGGACAGTAGCACAGATACGCAGTATTTT. As protein: CASGGDSSTDTQYF.

The V gene is TRBV10-1, the J gene TRBJ2-7; D not resolved. The CDR3 sequence is 13 residues long. CDR1 is WNHNN, CDR2 SYGVQD, per germline (reference sequence). V was shortened by 5 bases and J by 2 bases, with 10 bases between the two germline ends. The CDR3: CASSPGSAYEQYF. In DNA form, the CDR3 reads TGCGCCAGCAGTCCCGGGTCCGCCTACGAGCAGTACTTC.

The V call is TRBV29-1, the J call TRBJ2-7; D not certain. The CDR3 runs 13 residues. V was cut by 5 bases and J by 6 bases, with 17 bases left in between. Germline V gene sequence: CDR1 SQVTM, CDR2 ANQGSEA. Here the CDR3 DNA reads TGCAGCGTTCAGCAGGCACATTCTTTCGAGCAGTACTTC. Its translation: CSVQQAHSFEQYF.

The chain employs TRBV29-1 and TRBJ1-1; D is unresolved. V was pared by 5 bases and J by 2 bases, with 6 bases between. Germline assignment: CDR1 SQVTM and CDR2 ANQGSEA. The CDR3 sequence is 11 residues long. CDR3 amino acids: CSVSVNTEAFF. The DNA for the CDR3 is TGCAGCGTTTCAGTCAACACTGAAGCTTTCTTT.

In regard to this clone: Mismatch with germline at one junction end may stem from a read error. This chain links TRBV6-1 with TRBJ1-2; D call uncertain. The CDR3 has 14 residues. Germline V gene sequence: CDR1 MNHNS, CDR2 SASEGT. The CDR3 nucleotides are TGTGCCAGCAGTGAATTGGTAGCCAGTTGCAGAGGCCAGTTC. Encoded protein: CASSELVASCRGQF.

The V gene is TRBV30, the J gene TRBJ1-4; D is undetermined. Trimming cost V 0 bases and J 4 bases, with 6 bases left between them. The CDR3 is made up of 13 amino acids. Germline-derived CDR1 and CDR2 are GTSNPN and SVGIG (reference sequence). Here the CDR3 DNA reads TGTGCCTGGAGTGTGGGCAATAATGAAAAACTGTTTTTT. It is translated as CAWSVGNNEKLFF.

This sequence joins TRBV13 and TRBJ2-1; unclear D gene. V was trimmed by 8 bases and J by 0 bases, leaving 8 bases between them. Germline V lookup: CDR1 PRHDT, CDR2 FYEKMQ (reference sequence). The CDR3 spans 13 residues. CDR3 coding DNA: TGTGCCAGCGAACAGAGCTCCTACAATGAGCAGTTCTTC. It is translated as CASEQSSYNEQFF. The full variable domain, in which reference TRBV13 and TRBJ2-1 provide the parts outside the CDR3, is AAGVIQSPRHLIKEKRETATLKCYPIPRHDTVYWYQQGPGQDPQFLISFYEKMQSDKGSIPDRFSAQQFSDYHSELNMSSLELGDSALYFCASEQSSYNEQFFGPGTRLTVL.

The chain joins TRBV6-5 to TRBJ1-2; D gene unclear. V was shortened by 6 bases and J by 4 bases, with 12 bases between the two germline ends. Germline V gene sequence: CDR1 MNHEY, CDR2 SVGAGI. The CDR3 length is 13 residues. CDR3: CASSPEKSYGYTF. CDR3 nucleotides: TGTGCCAGCAGCCCCGAAAAGAGCTATGGCTACACCTTC.

V usage is TRBV18 and J usage is TRBJ1-4, with D possibly being TRBD1 (6 bases). Germline V gene sequence: CDR1 KGHSH, CDR2 LQKENI. V lost 6 bases to trimming and J lost 7 bases, with 15 bases between them. The CDR3 runs 14 residues. The CDR3 DNA follows: TGTGCCAGCTCCCGGGACACTTCGGTTGAAAAACTGTTTTTT. Its protein is CASSRDTSVEKLFF. The whole variable domain, remainder taken from reference TRBV18 and TRBJ1-4, is NAGVMQNPRHLVRRRGQEARLRCSPMKGHSHVYWYRQLPEEGLKFMVYLQKENIIDESGMPKERFSAEFPKEGPSILRIQQVVRGDSAAYFCASSRDTSVEKLFFGSGTQLSVL.

This chain joins TRBV4-3 and TRBJ1-2; TRBD1 aligns across 7 bases. Germline lookup yields CDR1 LGHNA and CDR2 YSLEER. After removal of 0 bases from V and 8 bases from J, the junction contained 6 bases not matched to a gene. The CDR3 extends over 14 amino acids. The CDR3 DNA sequence: TGCGCCAGCAGCCAAGATGAGACAGGGAGAGGCTACACCTTC. It yields the protein CASSQDETGRGYTF.

This chain links TRBV7-9 with TRBJ1-1; tentatively, D is TRBD1 (5 bases). V lost 0 bases to trimming and J lost 6 bases, with 14 bases between them. This CDR3 is 15 amino acids long. Germline-derived CDR1 and CDR2 are SEHNR and FQNEAQ (reference sequence). CDR3: CASSLALSGDPEAFF. CDR3 nucleotide sequence: TGTGCCAGCAGCTTAGCCTTAAGCGGGGACCCTGAAGCTTTCTTT.